The rows below give T cell receptor beta chains drawn from one sample of a study of blood T cell repertoires in COVID-19. TCRdb's table, derived via immunoSEQ multiplex PCR, lists solely in-frame clones and lacks some. The sample carries about 60,000 clones, 85% to 90% recorded once. The specimen sequenced was peripheral blood. These receptor sequences come from a human donor with active COVID-19. The donor label of this sample is uncertain. Each CDR3 is given with its conserved first and last residue. D genes are given only for firm matches. Size tells how often a clone was seen (once, few, many) or the class of an expanded clone, and some rows leave it out.

16 | TRBD1 | TRBJ2-1 | . | TRBV15 | TGTGCCACCAGCGGAAGGACAGGAAATCCCTACAATGAGCAGTTCTTC | CATSGRTGNPYNEQFF
16 | TRBD1 | TRBJ1-4 | . | TRBV18 | TGTGCCAGCTCACAGGGACAGCTAACAACTAATGAAAAACTGTTTTTT | CASSQGQLTTNEKLFF
18 | TRBD2 | TRBJ2-2 | . | TRBV10-1 | TGCGCCAGCAGTGAGGTGACTAGCGGGAGGATGAACACCGGGGAGCTGTTTTTT | CASSEVTSGRMNTGELFF
13 | TRBD1 | TRBJ2-7 | . | TRBV7-9 | TGTGCCAGCAGCTCGGACAGGGTCTACGAGCAGTACTTC | CASSSDRVYEQYF
13 | . | TRBJ1-2 | . | TRBV9 | TGTGCCAGCAGCGCCAGGGGACGTGGTGGCTACACCTTC | CASSARGRGGYTF
14 | TRBD1 | TRBJ2-7 | once | TRBV19 | TGTGCCAGCTCACGGGCGGACAGGCTTTACGAGCAGTACTTC | CASSRADRLYEQYF
15 | TRBD2 | TRBJ2-1 | . | TRBV6-5 | TGTGCCAGCAGTTACTCGGGCGGACTAGTGACTGAGCAGTTCTTC | CASSYSGGLVTEQFF
13 | . | TRBJ1-6 | . | TRBV7-2 | TGTGCCAGCAGCCCAGGGGTTCCTTCACCCCTCCACTTT | CASSPGVPSPLHF
15 | . | TRBJ1-2 | once | TRBV19 | TGTGCCAGTAGTAGCCGGCAGGGTGCTAACTATGGCTACACCTTC | CASSSRQGANYGYTF
16 | TRBD2 | TRBJ2-1 | . | TRBV28 | TGTGCCAGCAGTCCGGAACAGCGGGGGTGGAGGAATGAGCAGTTCTTC | CASSPEQRGWRNEQFF
16 | . | TRBJ2-4 | . | TRBV2 | TGTGCCAGCAGTGAAGCGCCCACAGGGCACGAAAACATTCAGTACTTC | CASSEAPTGHENIQYF
15 | . | TRBJ1-5 | . | TRBV19 | TGTGCCAGTAGTATCAGCCGGGGAGAAAGTCAGCCCCAGCATTTT | CASSISRGESQPQHF
15 | TRBD2 | TRBJ2-3 | . | TRBV10-2 | TGCGCCAGCAGTGAGATGGGGGGGTTCACAGATACGCAGTATTTT | CASSEMGGFTDTQYF
14 | . | TRBJ2-7 | once | TRBV21-1 | TGTGCCCCCCCGAACCGCCCAGGGACCTACGAGCAGTACTTC | CAPPNRPGTYEQYF
12 | TRBD1 | TRBJ2-3 | . | TRBV7-2 | TGTGCCAGCAGCCCCCGACAGGGAACGCAGTATTTT | CASSPRQGTQYF
16 | TRBD1 | TRBJ2-4 | . | TRBV2 | TGTGCCAGCAGTGATCACAGGGGAAACGCCAAAAACATTCAGTACTTC | CASSDHRGNAKNIQYF
18 | . | TRBJ2-4 | once | TRBV3-1/TRBV3-2 | TGTGCCAGCAGCGTCTGGCAGGGAAGAGTCGACGGCGTCAGCATTCAGTACTTC | CASSVWQGRVDGVSIQYF
15 | TRBD1 | TRBJ2-1 | . | TRBV6-2/TRBV6-3 | TGTGCCAGCAGTCCGACAGGGAGCTCCTACAATGAGCAGTTCTTC | CASSPTGSSYNEQFF
15 | TRBD2 | TRBJ2-1 | . | TRBV11-2 | TGTGCCAGCAGCTTTAGCGGGAGGAGCTACAATGAGCAGTTCTTC | CASSFSGRSYNEQFF
13 | TRBD1 | TRBJ1-5 | . | TRBV29-1 | TGCAGCGGCTCGACAGGGGTGGATCAGCCCCAGCATTTT | CSGSTGVDQPQHF
16 | TRBD2 | TRBJ2-5 | . | TRBV3-1/TRBV3-2 | TGTGCCAGCAGCCAAGAAGATGGGGGACTAGCGAAGACCCAGTACTTC | CASSQEDGGLAKTQYF
14 | . | TRBJ2-3 | . | TRBV19 | TGTGCCAGTAGTATAGGGGCAGCGGCGGATACGCAGTATTTT | CASSIGAAADTQYF
15 | . | TRBJ1-1 | . | TRBV6-5 | TGTGCCAGCAGTTACTCGGACGGGGGAGACACTGAAGCTTTCTTT | CASSYSDGGDTEAFF
12 | . | TRBJ1-1 | . | TRBV18 | TGTGCCAGCTCAAAGGGGGACACTGAAGCTTTCTTT | CASSKGDTEAFF
14 | . | TRBJ1-2 | . | TRBV5-1 | TGCGCCAGCACCCCGGGAGGGTTCAACTATGGCTACACCTTC | CASTPGGFNYGYTF
13 | . | TRBJ2-5 | . | TRBV19 | TGTGCCAGTAGTGCCGGTGAGCGAGAGACCCAGTACTTC | CASSAGERETQYF
15 | TRBD1 | TRBJ1-6 | few | TRBV5-1 | TGCGCCAGCAGCTTGGACGGACAGGGTAATTCACCCCTCCACTTT | CASSLDGQGNSPLHF
11 | TRBD1 | TRBJ1-2 | . | TRBV9 | TGTGCCAGTAGACAGGGTGGCGGCTACACCTTC | CASRQGGGYTF
14 | TRBD1 | TRBJ2-3 | . | TRBV29-1 | TGCAGCGCTATGGGACAGGGTATGACAGATACGCAGTATTTT | CSAMGQGMTDTQYF
16 | TRBD1 | TRBJ2-1 | . | TRBV11-3 | TGTGCCAGCAGCCCCCGACAGGGACCACTTTACAATGAGCAGTTCTTC | CASSPRQGPLYNEQFF
14 | TRBD1 | TRBJ2-5 | . | TRBV9 | TGTGCCAGCCGGGACAGGGGGCGCCGGGAGACCCAGTACTTC | CASRDRGRRETQYF
15 | . | TRBJ2-2 | . | TRBV6-2/TRBV6-3 | TGTGCCAGCAGTTCATCAGGGTCGAGCACCGGGGAGCTGTTTTTT | CASSSSGSSTGELFF
13 | . | TRBJ1-2 | . | TRBV6-2/TRBV6-3 | TGTGCCAGCAGTTACCAGGCAGCCTATGGCTACACCTTC | CASSYQAAYGYTF
15 | TRBD1 | TRBJ1-3 | . | TRBV4-2 | TGTGCCAGCAGCCAACAGGGGGCCGCTGGAAACACCATATATTTT | CASSQQGAAGNTIYF
17 | . | TRBJ1-5 | . | TRBV28 | TGTGCCAGCAGTTTAATCGGGATGACGAACAGCAATCAGCCCCAGCATTTT | CASSLIGMTNSNQPQHF
14 | TRBD1 | TRBJ2-1 | . | TRBV9 | TGTGCCAGCAGCCGACCGGGACAGGGAAATGAGCAGTTCTTC | CASSRPGQGNEQFF
14 | TRBD1 | TRBJ2-7 | . | TRBV18 | TGTGCCAGCTCACCAGGGACAGAAGCCTACGAGCAGTACTTC | CASSPGTEAYEQYF
15 | TRBD1 | TRBJ2-1 | . | TRBV5-1 | TGCGCCAGCAGCTACTTCAGGACAGGGCCCAATGAGCAGTTCTTC | CASSYFRTGPNEQFF
15 | . | TRBJ1-6 | few | TRBV5-1 | TGCGCCAGCAGCTTGGAGGGACAAAACAATTCACCCCTCCACTTT | CASSLEGQNNSPLHF
16 | . | TRBJ2-7 | . | TRBV7-8 | TGTGCCAGCAGCGCCCGGGCCGGGGGAGCGTCTTACGAGCAGTACTTC | CASSARAGGASYEQYF
15 | TRBD1 | TRBJ1-1 | . | TRBV6-5 | TGTGCCAGCAGTAAAAGGGACAGGGGCAGAACTGAAGCTTTCTTT | CASSKRDRGRTEAFF
13 | TRBD1 | TRBJ2-7 | . | TRBV10-3 | TGTGCCATCAGTGAGAGAGGGGGCGGGGAGCAGTACTTC | CAISERGGGEQYF
16 | . | TRBJ2-2 | . | TRBV6-6 | TGTGCCAGCAGTGGGGAGAAGCGCCTGAACACCGGGGAGCTGTTTTTT | CASSGEKRLNTGELFF
14 | TRBD1 | TRBJ2-1 | once | TRBV19 | TGTGCCAGTAACCCAGGACAGGTCTACAATGAGCAGTTCTTC | CASNPGQVYNEQFF